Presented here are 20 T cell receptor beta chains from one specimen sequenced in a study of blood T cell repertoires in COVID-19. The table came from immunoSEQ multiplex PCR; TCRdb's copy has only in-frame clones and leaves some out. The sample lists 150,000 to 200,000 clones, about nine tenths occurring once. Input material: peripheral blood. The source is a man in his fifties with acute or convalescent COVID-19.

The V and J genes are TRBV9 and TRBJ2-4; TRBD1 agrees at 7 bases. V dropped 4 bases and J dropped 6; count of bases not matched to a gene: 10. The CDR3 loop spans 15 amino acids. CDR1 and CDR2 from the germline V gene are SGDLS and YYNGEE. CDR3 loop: CASSLGTVPGNIQYF. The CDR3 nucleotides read TGTGCCAGCAGCCTCGGGACAGTTCCTGGAAACATTCAGTACTTC.

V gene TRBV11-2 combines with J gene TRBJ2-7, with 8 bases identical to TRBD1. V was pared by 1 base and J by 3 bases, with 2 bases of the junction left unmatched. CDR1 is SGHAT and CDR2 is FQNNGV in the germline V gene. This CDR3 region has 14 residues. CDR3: CASSLGQGFYEQYV. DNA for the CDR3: TGTGCCAGCAGCTTAGGACAGGGGTTCTACGAGCAGTACGTC.

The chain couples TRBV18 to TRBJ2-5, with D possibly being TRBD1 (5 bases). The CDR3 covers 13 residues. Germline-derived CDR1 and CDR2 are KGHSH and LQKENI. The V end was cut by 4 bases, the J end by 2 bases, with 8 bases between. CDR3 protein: CASSLRQQETQYF. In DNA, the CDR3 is TGTGCCAGCTCACTCCGACAGCAAGAGACCCAGTACTTC.

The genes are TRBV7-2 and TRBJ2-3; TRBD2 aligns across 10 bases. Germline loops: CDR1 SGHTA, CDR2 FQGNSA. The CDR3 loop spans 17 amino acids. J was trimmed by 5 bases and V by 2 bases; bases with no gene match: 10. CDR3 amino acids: CASSLPGTSVWEDTQYF. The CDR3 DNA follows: TGTGCCAGCAGCTTACCCGGGACTAGCGTTTGGGAAGATACGCAGTATTTT. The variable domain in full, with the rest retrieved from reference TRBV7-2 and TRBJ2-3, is GAGVSQSPSNKVTEKGKDVELRCDPISGHTALYWYRQSLGQGLEFLIYFQGNSAPDKSGLPSDRFSAERTGGSVSTLTIQRTQQEDSAVYLCASSLPGTSVWEDTQYFGPGTRLTVL.

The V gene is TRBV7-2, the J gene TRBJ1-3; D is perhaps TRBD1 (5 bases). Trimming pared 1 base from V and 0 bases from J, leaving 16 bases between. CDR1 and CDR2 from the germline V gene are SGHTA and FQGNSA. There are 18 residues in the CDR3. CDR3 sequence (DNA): TGTGCCAGCAGCTTAGGTCTGCAGGGCGCGAGCTCTGGAAACACCATATATTTT. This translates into CASSLGLQGASSGNTIYF.

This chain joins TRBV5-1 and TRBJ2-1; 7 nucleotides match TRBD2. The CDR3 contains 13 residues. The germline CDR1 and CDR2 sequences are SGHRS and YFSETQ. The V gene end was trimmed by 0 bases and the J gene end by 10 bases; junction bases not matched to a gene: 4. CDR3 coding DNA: TGCGCCAGCAGCTTGGCCTGGGGGGGAGAGCAGTTCTTC. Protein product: CASSLAWGGEQFF. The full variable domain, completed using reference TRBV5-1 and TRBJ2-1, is KAGVTQTPRYLIKTRGQQVTLSCSPISGHRSVSWYQQTPGQGLQFLFEYFSETQRNKGNFPGRFSGRQFSNSRSEMNVSTLELGDSALYLCASSLAWGGEQFFGPGTRLTVL.

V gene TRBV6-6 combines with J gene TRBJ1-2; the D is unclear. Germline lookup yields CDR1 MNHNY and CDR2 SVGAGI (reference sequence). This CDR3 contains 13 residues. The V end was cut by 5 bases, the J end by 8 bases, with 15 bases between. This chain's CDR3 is CASSRSGSKGYTF. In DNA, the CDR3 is TGTGCCAGCAGTCGATCCGGGTCAAAAGGCTACACCTTC.

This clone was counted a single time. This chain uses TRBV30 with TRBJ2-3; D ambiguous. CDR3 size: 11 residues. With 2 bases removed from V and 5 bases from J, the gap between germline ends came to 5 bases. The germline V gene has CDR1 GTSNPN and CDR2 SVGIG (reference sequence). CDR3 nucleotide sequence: TGTGCCTGGAGTTGGAGAGATACGCAGTATTTT. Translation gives CAWSWRDTQYF.

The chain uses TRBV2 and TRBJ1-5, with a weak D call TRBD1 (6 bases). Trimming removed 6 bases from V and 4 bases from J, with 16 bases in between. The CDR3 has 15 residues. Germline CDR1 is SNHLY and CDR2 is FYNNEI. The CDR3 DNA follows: TGTGCCAGCAGACCGGACAGAACATTTAATCAGCCCCAGCATTTT. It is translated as CASRPDRTFNQPQHF.

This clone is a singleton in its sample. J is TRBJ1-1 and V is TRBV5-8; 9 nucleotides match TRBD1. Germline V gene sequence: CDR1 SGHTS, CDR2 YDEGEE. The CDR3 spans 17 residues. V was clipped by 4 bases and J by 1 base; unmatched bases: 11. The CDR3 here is CASSPTGGAGANTEAFF. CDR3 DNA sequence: TGTGCCAGCAGCCCTACAGGGGGCGCGGGTGCGAACACTGAAGCTTTCTTT. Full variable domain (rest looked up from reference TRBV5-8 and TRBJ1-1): EAGVTQSPTHLIKTRGQQATLRCSPISGHTSVYWYQQALGLGLQFLLWYDEGEERNRGNFPPRFSGRQFPNYSSELNVNALELEDSALYLCASSPTGGAGANTEAFFGQGTRLTVV.

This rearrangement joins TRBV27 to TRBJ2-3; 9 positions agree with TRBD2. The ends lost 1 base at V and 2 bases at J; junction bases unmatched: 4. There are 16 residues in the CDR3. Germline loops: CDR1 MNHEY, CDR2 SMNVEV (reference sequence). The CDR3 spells CASSLWLAGPTDTQYF. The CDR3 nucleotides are TGTGCCAGCAGTTTATGGCTAGCGGGGCCCACAGATACGCAGTATTTT.

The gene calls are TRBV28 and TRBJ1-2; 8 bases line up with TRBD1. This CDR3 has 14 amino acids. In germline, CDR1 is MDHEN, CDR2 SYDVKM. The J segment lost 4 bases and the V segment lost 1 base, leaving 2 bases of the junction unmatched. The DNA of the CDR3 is TGTGCCAGCAGTTTATTAGGGACAGGCTATGGCTACACCTTC. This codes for CASSLLGTGYGYTF.

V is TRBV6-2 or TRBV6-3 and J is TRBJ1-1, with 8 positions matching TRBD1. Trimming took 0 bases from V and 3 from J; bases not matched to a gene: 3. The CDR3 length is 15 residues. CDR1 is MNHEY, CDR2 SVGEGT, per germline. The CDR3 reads CASSYSNRGDTEAFF. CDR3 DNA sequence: TGTGCCAGCAGTTACTCGAACAGGGGGGACACTGAAGCTTTCTTT.

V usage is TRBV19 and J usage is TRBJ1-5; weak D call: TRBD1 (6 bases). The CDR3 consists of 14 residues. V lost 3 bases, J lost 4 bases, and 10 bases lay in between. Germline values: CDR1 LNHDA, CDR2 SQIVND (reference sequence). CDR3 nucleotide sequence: TGTGCCAGTAGTATCCAACAGGGAAATCAGCCCCAGCATTTT. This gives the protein CASSIQQGNQPQHF.

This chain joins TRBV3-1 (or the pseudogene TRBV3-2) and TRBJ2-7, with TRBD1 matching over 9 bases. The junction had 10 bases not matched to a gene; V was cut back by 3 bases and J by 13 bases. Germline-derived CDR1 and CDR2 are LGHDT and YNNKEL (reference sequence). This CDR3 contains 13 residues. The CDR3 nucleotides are TGTGCCAGCAGCCAGGCCAGGACAGGGGAGCGCTACGTC. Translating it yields CASSQARTGERYV.

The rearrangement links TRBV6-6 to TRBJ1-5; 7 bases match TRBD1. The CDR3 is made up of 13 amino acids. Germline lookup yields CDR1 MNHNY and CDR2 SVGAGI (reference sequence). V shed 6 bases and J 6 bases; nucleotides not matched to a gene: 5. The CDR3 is CASRGQVGQPQHF. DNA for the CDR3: TGTGCCAGCAGAGGACAGGTGGGTCAGCCCCAGCATTTT.

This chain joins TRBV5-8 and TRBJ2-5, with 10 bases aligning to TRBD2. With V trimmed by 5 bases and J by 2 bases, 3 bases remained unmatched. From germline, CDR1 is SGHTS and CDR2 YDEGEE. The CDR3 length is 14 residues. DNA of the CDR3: TGTGCCAGCAGGATACTAGCGGGGCAAGAGACCCAGTACTTC. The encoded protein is CASRILAGQETQYF.

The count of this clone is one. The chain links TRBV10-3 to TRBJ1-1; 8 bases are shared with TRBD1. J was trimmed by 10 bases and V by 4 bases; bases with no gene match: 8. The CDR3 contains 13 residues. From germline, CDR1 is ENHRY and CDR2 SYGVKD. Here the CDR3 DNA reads TGTGCCATCAGTGTATCAGGGGGCTCGGGAGCTTTCTTT. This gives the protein CAISVSGGSGAFF.

The CDR3 is CASSVTTAGGRYEQYV. The CDR3 DNA reads TGTGCCAGCAGCGTAACGACGGCGGGGGGGCGGTACGAGCAGTACGTC. The chain carries TRBV3-1 (or the pseudogene TRBV3-2) and TRBJ2-7; 9 nucleotides agree with TRBD2. The germline gives CDR1 LGHDT, CDR2 YNNKEL (reference sequence). The CDR3 has 16 amino acids. V shed 5 bases and J 4 bases; nucleotides not matched to a gene: 12.

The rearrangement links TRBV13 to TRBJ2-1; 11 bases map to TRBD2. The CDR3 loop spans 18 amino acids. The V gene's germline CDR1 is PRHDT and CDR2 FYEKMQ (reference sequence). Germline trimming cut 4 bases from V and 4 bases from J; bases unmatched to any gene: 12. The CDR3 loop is CASSSLEMTSGTYNEQFF. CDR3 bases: TGTGCCAGCAGCTCACTAGAAATGACTAGCGGGACATACAATGAGCAGTTCTTC.